A single sample is the source of the 13 T cell receptor beta chains below, sequenced in a study of blood T cell repertoires in COVID-19. The data were produced by immunoSEQ multiplex PCR, yet TCRdb's version contains in-frame clones alone and is incomplete. The table lists about 240,000 clones, 86% of them singletons. The sequencing sample was made of peripheral blood. The receptors shown here come from a man older than 75 with acute or convalescent COVID-19.

The chain uses TRBV5-1 and TRBJ1-3; TRBD1 aligns across 10 bases. Trimming took 0 bases from V and 7 from J; bases not matched to a gene: 7. The CDR3 runs 16 residues. Germline V gene sequence: CDR1 SGHRS, CDR2 YFSETQ. CDR3 residues: CASSLERTGGGNTIYF. The CDR3 DNA reads TGCGCCAGCAGCTTGGAAAGGACAGGGGGTGGCAACACCATATATTTT.

The rearrangement joins TRBV21-1 to TRBJ2-3; TRBD1, the table's D call, was not compared with the DNA. TRBV21-1 is described as a pseudogene. There are 18 residues in the CDR3. CDR3 DNA: TGTGCCAGCAGCAAAGGTCCCTCCGGGACAGGGGGAGCAGATACGCAGTATTTT. Translated: CASSKGPSGTGGADTQYF.

This chain uses TRBV3-1 (or the pseudogene TRBV3-2) with TRBJ2-7; 10 bases line up with TRBD2. CDR1 LGHDT and CDR2 YNNKEL come from the germline V gene (reference sequence). The CDR3 loop spans 15 amino acids. V was pared by 1 base and J by 5 bases, with 5 bases of the junction left unmatched. In DNA form, the CDR3 reads TGTGCCAGCAGCCAAGGGGGACTAGCGACAAACGAGCAGTACTTC. This sequence encodes CASSQGGLATNEQYF.

J is TRBJ2-1 and V is TRBV7-9; a weak D match, TRBD2 (5 bases). CDR1 is SEHNR, CDR2 FQNEAQ, per germline (reference sequence). V shed 5 bases and J shed 6 bases, with 11 bases lying between them. This CDR3 has 13 residues. The CDR3: CASSLDSPNEQFF. In nucleotides, the CDR3 is TGTGCCAGCAGCCTGGACTCCCCCAATGAGCAGTTCTTC.

The CDR3 sequence is CASLDRTKGGYTF. CDR3 DNA sequence: TGTGCCAGCCTAGACCGGACAAAAGGGGGCTACACCTTC. The rearrangement links TRBV3-1 (or the pseudogene TRBV3-2) to TRBJ1-2; D possibly corresponds to TRBD1 (5 bases). This CDR3 region has 13 residues. The ends were cut back, 8 bases at V and 8 bases at J, with 18 bases in the middle. Germline V gives CDR1 LGHDT, CDR2 YNNKEL (reference sequence).

The chain recombines TRBV19 with TRBJ2-1; perhaps TRBD2 as D (7 bases). The CDR3 has 14 residues. V was shortened by 7 bases and J by 6 bases, with 16 bases between the two germline ends. Germline V gene sequence: CDR1 LNHDA, CDR2 SQIVND (reference sequence). In nucleotides, the CDR3 is TGTGCCAGTACCCTGGGGGGGCGCCTCAATGAGCAGTTCTTC. Translated, it gives CASTLGGRLNEQFF.

V gene TRBV5-1 combines with J gene TRBJ2-5, with 9 bases lining up with TRBD2. Germline-derived CDR1 and CDR2 are SGHRS and YFSETQ. V lost 0 bases, J lost 4 bases, and 1 base stayed unmatched. CDR3 length equals 14 residues. The CDR3 nucleotides are TGCGCCAGCAGCTTGGAGACTAGCGGAGAGACCCAGTACTTC. Its protein is CASSLETSGETQYF.

The rearrangement uses TRBV19 and TRBJ2-7; possible D gene TRBD2, 5 bases. V was clipped by 1 base and J by 4 bases, with 20 bases between them. CDR1 LNHDA and CDR2 SQIVND come from the germline V gene (reference sequence). The CDR3 consists of 17 residues. The CDR3 DNA reads as TGTGCCAGTAGTATAGCGGGGTCCCCGACCCTACTATACGAGCAGTACTTC. Translation gives CASSIAGSPTLLYEQYF. Looking up the rest from reference TRBV19 and TRBJ2-7 gives the full variable domain: DGGITQSPKYLFRKEGQNVTLSCEQNLNHDAMYWYRQDPGQGLRLIYYSQIVNDFQKGDIAEGYSVSREKKESFPLTVTSAQKNPTAFYLCASSIAGSPTLLYEQYFGPGTRLTVT.

This clone has just one count. The chain joins TRBV19 to TRBJ2-2; 11 nucleotides line up with TRBD1. Germline V lookup: CDR1 LNHDA, CDR2 SQIVND (reference sequence). Trimming removed 8 bases from V and 6 bases from J; junction bases left unmatched: 5. The CDR3 runs to 14 residues. The CDR3 DNA is TGTGCCAGTTTGGACAGGGGGCTGTCCGGGGAGCTGTTTTTT. It translates to CASLDRGLSGELFF.

The CDR3 sequence: CSARGDSEAFF. DNA for the CDR3: TGCAGTGCTAGAGGGGACAGTGAAGCTTTCTTT. The V gene is TRBV20-1, the J gene TRBJ1-1; 7 bases fit TRBD1. V lost 1 base to trimming and J lost 7 bases; unmatched junction nucleotides: 0. Germline values: CDR1 DFQATT, CDR2 SNEGSKA (reference sequence). The CDR3 is made up of 11 amino acids.

This CDR3 reads CASSEGEETQYF. The CDR3 DNA sequence: TGTGCCAGCAGCGAAGGAGAAGAGACCCAGTACTTC. V usage is TRBV9 and J usage is TRBJ2-5; D call uncertain. V lost 3 bases and J 3 bases, leaving 6 bases between the germline ends. The CDR3 has 12 residues. From germline, CDR1 is SGDLS and CDR2 YYNGEE.

This clone appeared a few times. CDR3 region: CAISEGGFKETQYF. CDR3 coding DNA: TGTGCCATCAGTGAAGGAGGATTTAAAGAGACCCAGTACTTC. J is TRBJ2-5 and V is TRBV10-3; tentative D call: TRBD2 (5 bases). This CDR3 is 14 amino acids long. V lost 3 bases, J lost 3 bases, and 11 bases lay in between. Germline V lookup: CDR1 ENHRY, CDR2 SYGVKD.

This rearrangement joins TRBV7-9 to TRBJ2-1; TRBD2 is a possible D gene (5 bases). In germline, CDR1 is SEHNR, CDR2 FQNEAQ (reference sequence). V lost 1 base to trimming and J lost 1 base, with 11 bases between them. The CDR3 covers 16 residues. The CDR3 protein is CASSLGWENSYNEQFF. CDR3 sequence (DNA): TGTGCCAGCAGCTTAGGGTGGGAGAATTCCTACAATGAGCAGTTCTTC.